Reported below is one T cell receptor beta chain. One end of the junction is discordant with germline, which a read error may explain. The entry originates in a study of OX40 agonist ivuxolimab in advanced cancers. On the study more broadly: Every patient in dose escalation had hepatocellular carcinoma, melanoma, renal cell or head and neck cancer.

The V gene's germline CDR1 is SGHDN and CDR2 FVKESK. The CDR3 is 10 amino acids. Profiling relied on immunoSEQ multiplex PCR, and the TCRdb table lists in-frame clones only, not all of them. This sample has tens of thousands of clones, with about 91% found just once. Source: CD4+ or CD8+ T cells sorted from blood, taken in a trial of the OX40 agonist ivuxolimab. This TCR was sampled from an adult with an advanced solid tumor such as melanoma, head and neck, liver or kidney cancer. The chain joins TRBV14 to TRBJ2-7; no definite D call. The CDR3 bases are TGTGCCAGCAGCTCTTACGGGCAGTACTTC. Translated: CASSSYGQYF.